What follows are 30 T cell receptor beta chains derived from one specimen sequenced in a study of blood T cells in healthy people across ages (dated by TCRdb to 2015 to 2017). Library preparation employed 5' RACE. Reads for this sample came from an Illumina HiSeq 2500. The second PCR ran for roughly 7 to 12 cycles and used a J-beta primer mix along with a sample-barcoded 5' primer. Using fastp trimming at Q25 and MiXCR clonotype assembly, TCRdb reanalyzed the public sequencing data and kept in-frame beta chains. Entries that share a CDR3 protein sequence are merged under the most common genes and DNA. The table for this sample lists 1.5 million to 2 million distinct CDR3 sequences; approximately 28% of them were counted only once. The ten largest make up more than 6% of the sample. The sequencing input was blood. These receptors were taken from a young woman in good health.

In this sample, this clonotype turned up a few times. The V and J genes are TRBV5-1 and TRBJ2-5; the D is unclear. CDR1 is SGHRS and CDR2 is YFSETQ in the germline V gene. Trimming took 2 bases from V and 4 from J, leaving 9 bases between them. The CDR3 consists of 13 residues. The CDR3 here is CASSFDWGETQYF. The CDR3 DNA reads TGCGCCAGCAGCTTTGACTGGGGAGAGACCCAGTACTTC.

The chain has TRBV12-3 or TRBV12-4 and TRBJ1-3; D unclear. The length of the CDR3 is 14 residues. The V and J ends lost 3 bases and 1 base respectively, with 7 bases between them. CDR3 DNA: TGTGCCAGCAGTTTGAGAGTTTCTGGAAACACCATATATTTT. The encoded protein is CASSLRVSGNTIYF.

The table lists this clonotype with many counts. This chain links TRBV4-1 with TRBJ2-1; 9 bases line up with TRBD1. The V gene end was trimmed by 0 bases and the J gene end by 1 base; junction bases not matched to a gene: 4. Germline CDR1 reads MGHRA; CDR2 reads YSYEKL. The CDR3 loop spans 17 amino acids. The chain's CDR3 is CASSQDLDRGSYNEQFF. CDR3 bases: TGCGCCAGCAGCCAAGATTTGGACAGGGGATCCTACAATGAGCAGTTCTTC.

The rearrangement joins TRBV5-1 to TRBJ1-6; 9 nucleotides line up with TRBD1. The CDR3 is made up of 18 amino acids. V trimming: 4 bases; J trimming: 9 bases; junction bases outside the gene matches: 17. CDR1 is SGHRS and CDR2 is YFSETQ in the germline V gene. CDR3 region: CASSEIPTGGVMTSPLHF. The DNA of the CDR3 is TGCGCCAGCAGCGAGATCCCTACAGGGGGCGTGATGACTTCACCCCTCCACTTT.

The chain links TRBV30 to TRBJ2-5; 8 nucleotides agree with TRBD1. J gave up 4 bases and V 3 bases, and 7 bases lay outside the gene matches. This CDR3 has 14 residues. The germline CDR1 and CDR2 sequences are GTSNPN and SVGIG (reference sequence). The DNA of the CDR3 is TGTGCCTGGAGCCCAGGGGGCGGCCTAGAGACCCAGTACTTC. Its protein product is CAWSPGGGLETQYF.

This clonotype was seen more than once but under ten times. The CDR3 sequence: CASSLVASGRDTQYF. The CDR3 DNA is TGTGCCAGCAGCTTAGTTGCTAGCGGGAGAGATACGCAGTATTTT. V gene TRBV7-6 combines with J gene TRBJ2-3; 10 positions match TRBD2. J lost 5 bases, V lost 1 base, and 3 bases had no gene match. This CDR3 is 15 amino acids long. Germline CDR1 and CDR2: SGHVS and FNYEAQ.

This clonotype has a handful of counts. The rearrangement links TRBV18 to TRBJ2-7; 7 bases fit TRBD2. The CDR3 totals 14 residues. The germline V gene encodes CDR1 KGHSH and CDR2 LQKENI. V shed 5 bases, J shed 2 bases, and the junction held 6 bases outside the gene matches. This CDR3 is CASSGASGAYEQYF. The CDR3 DNA follows: TGTGCCAGCTCAGGAGCTAGCGGTGCCTACGAGCAGTACTTC.

V usage is TRBV15 and J usage is TRBJ1-1; no reliable D call. The germline CDR1 and CDR2 sequences are LNHNV and YYDKDF (reference sequence). This CDR3 comprises 13 residues. V was clipped by 1 base and J by 4 bases, with 7 bases between them. In nucleotides, the CDR3 is TGTGCCACCAGCAGAGTGCGAGGCACTGAAGCTTTCTTT. It codes for CATSRVRGTEAFF.

The J gene is TRBJ2-7, the V gene TRBV6-1; D is undetermined. The CDR3 contains 15 residues. The V end lost 2 bases, the J end lost 0 bases, and 11 bases lay between the germline ends. The germline CDR1 and CDR2 sequences are MNHNS and SASEGT. The CDR3 reads CASSETDKSSYEQYF. DNA for the CDR3: TGTGCCAGCAGTGAAACCGACAAGAGCTCCTACGAGCAGTACTTC.

Ten or more counts support this clonotype. The J gene is TRBJ1-5, the V gene TRBV7-2; a weak D match, TRBD1 (6 bases). Germline CDR1 is SGHTA and CDR2 is FQGNSA. The CDR3 loop spans 14 amino acids. The V gene lost 6 bases and the J gene lost 7 bases, with 16 bases spanning the gap. In DNA, the CDR3 is TGTGCCAGCAGTTCCCGGGACATCGGGCAGCCCCAGCATTTT. It codes for CASSSRDIGQPQHF.

In this sample, this clonotype turned up many times. The chain has TRBV4-3 and TRBJ2-7, with TRBD2 matching 12 bases. Trimming cost V 4 bases and J 2 bases; bases outside gene matches: 6. Germline loops: CDR1 LGHNA, CDR2 YSLEER. The CDR3 runs to 16 residues. CDR3 sequence (DNA): TGCGCCAGCAGCCGCAACCTAGCGGGAGGGGCCTACGAGCAGTACTTC. It yields the protein CASSRNLAGGAYEQYF.

V is TRBV24-1 and J is TRBJ2-1; 7 positions match TRBD2. The J segment lost 4 bases and the V segment lost 2 bases, leaving 19 bases of the junction unmatched. CDR3 length equals 20 residues. Per the germline V gene, CDR1 is KGHDR and CDR2 is SFDVKD. The DNA of the CDR3 is TGTGCCACCAGTGATTCGAAACCAGCTCGAAGCGGGACCCATTACAATGAGCAGTTCTTC. It is translated as CATSDSKPARSGTHYNEQFF.

The CDR3 DNA sequence: TGTGCCAGCAGCCCCCCCCCGGGGTCTGAAAAACTGTTTTTT. Encoded protein: CASSPPPGSEKLFF. V gene TRBV9 combines with J gene TRBJ1-4; D remains ambiguous. Germline loops: CDR1 SGDLS, CDR2 YYNGEE. V lost 4 bases and J 7 bases, leaving 14 bases between the germline ends. There are 14 residues in the CDR3.

This chain joins TRBV7-2 and TRBJ2-1; D is possibly TRBD2 (6 bases). Germline values: CDR1 SGHTA, CDR2 FQGNSA. V lost 0 bases, J lost 9 bases, and 15 bases lay in between. The CDR3 extends over 15 amino acids. The CDR3: CASSLALGVGGEQFF. CDR3 in DNA: TGTGCCAGCAGCTTAGCACTAGGCGTGGGGGGTGAGCAGTTCTTC.

There are many counts of this clonotype. The chain recombines TRBV15 with TRBJ2-5; D might be TRBD1 or TRBD2, each matching 5 bases. V lost 7 bases to trimming and J lost 0 bases, with 12 bases between them. Germline CDR1 reads LNHNV; CDR2 reads YYDKDF (reference sequence). The CDR3 has 14 residues. CDR3 residues: CATKLPGHQETQYF. The CDR3 DNA is TGTGCCACCAAACTCCCGGGACACCAAGAGACCCAGTACTTC.

This clonotype was recorded a few times. CDR3 in DNA: TGTGCCAGCAGTGGCCGGACAGGGGTCCATGGCTACACCTTC. As protein: CASSGRTGVHGYTF. The rearrangement links TRBV12-3 or TRBV12-4 to TRBJ1-2; TRBD1 matches at 9 bases. J was trimmed by 6 bases and V by 5 bases; bases with no gene match: 7. This CDR3 comprises 14 residues.

The chain uses TRBV7-6 and TRBJ2-1, with TRBD2 matching 8 bases. This CDR3 is built from 17 residues. After removal of 4 bases from V and 2 bases from J, the junction contained 10 bases not matched to a gene. Per the germline V gene, CDR1 is SGHVS and CDR2 is FNYEAQ. The CDR3 spells CASSYTGGTRPYNEQFF. CDR3 DNA sequence: TGTGCCAGCAGCTATACGGGGGGGACTCGTCCCTACAATGAGCAGTTCTTC. Complete variable domain (other parts from reference TRBV7-6 and TRBJ2-1): GAGVSQSPRYKVTKRGQDVALRCDPISGHVSLYWYRQALGQGPEFLTYFNYEAQQDKSGLPNDRFSAERPEGSISTLTIQRTEQRDSAMYRCASSYTGGTRPYNEQFFGPGTRLTVL.

In its sample, this clonotype was seen a few times. A much bigger clone sits one base away, suggesting this may be a read error. The chain joins TRBV20-1 to TRBJ2-1; 7 bases agree with TRBD2. The J call may be in error: the DNA end matches TRBJ2-7 better. This CDR3 contains 14 residues. Germline CDR1 reads DFQATT; CDR2 reads SNEGSKA (reference sequence). This CDR3 reads CSASGRSSYNEQYF. In nucleotides, the CDR3 is TGCAGTGCTAGCGGGAGGAGCTCCTACAATGAGCAGTACTTC.

This clonotype was recorded a few times. The chain uses TRBV2 and TRBJ1-2; D remains ambiguous. There are 14 residues in the CDR3. CDR1 and CDR2 from the germline V gene are SNHLY and FYNNEI. The V end lost 2 bases, the J end lost 11 bases, and 18 bases lay between the germline ends. CDR3 region: CASSERQQPPRYTF. As DNA, the CDR3 is TGTGCCAGCAGTGAAAGGCAGCAACCCCCTCGTTACACCTTC.

The chain is built from TRBV2 and TRBJ2-1, with a weak D call TRBD2 (6 bases). In germline, CDR1 is SNHLY, CDR2 FYNNEI. This CDR3 is 13 amino acids long. The V gene lost 4 bases and the J gene lost 9 bases, with 13 bases spanning the gap. CDR3 sequence reads: CASSGPAGSEQFF. The DNA of the CDR3 is TGTGCCAGCAGTGGGCCGGCGGGGAGTGAGCAGTTCTTC.

There are many counts of this clonotype. This chain uses TRBV29-1 with TRBJ2-7, with TRBD2 matching 8 bases. Losses at the gene ends were 3 bases for V and 6 bases for J; bases not matched to a gene: 13. This CDR3 is 15 amino acids long. Germline loops: CDR1 SQVTM, CDR2 ANQGSEA. The CDR3: CSVDLMAGGISEQYF. For the CDR3, the DNA is TGCAGCGTTGACCTTATGGCGGGAGGCATCAGCGAGCAGTACTTC.

The genes are TRBV15 and TRBJ2-3; TRBD1 might be the D (6 bases). The CDR3 contains 15 residues. Deletions cut 3 bases from V and 2 bases from J, with 12 bases between. CDR1 LNHNV and CDR2 YYDKDF come from the germline V gene (reference sequence). The CDR3 loop is CATSSRQAVTDTQYF. The CDR3 nucleotides are TGTGCCACCAGCAGTAGACAGGCCGTCACAGATACGCAGTATTTT.

The CDR3 nucleotides read TGTGCCAGCAGCTTGGGGACTCTAACCGAGCAGTACTTC. This sequence encodes CASSLGTLTEQYF. The chain recombines TRBV5-5 with TRBJ2-7, with D possibly being TRBD2 (5 bases). The CDR3 has 13 residues. The germline V and J ends were trimmed by 0 bases and 6 bases, with 10 bases remaining between them. Germline V CDR1 and CDR2: SGHKS, YYEKEE (reference sequence). Complete variable domain (other parts from reference TRBV5-5 and TRBJ2-7): DAGVTQSPTHLIKTRGQQVTLRCSPISGHKSVSWYQQVLGQGPQFIFQYYEKEERGRGNFPDRFSARQFPNYSSELNVNALLLGDSALYLCASSLGTLTEQYFGPGTRLTVT.

The chain has TRBV9 and TRBJ1-1; D unclear. Germline V CDR1 and CDR2: SGDLS, YYNGEE. This CDR3 contains 15 residues. V dropped 0 bases and J dropped 6 bases, with 15 bases sitting between them. For the CDR3, the DNA is TGTGCCAGCAGCGTAGGGGGAGGGTTTGACCCTGAAGCTTTCTTT. Protein: CASSVGGGFDPEAFF. The entire variable domain, with the rest obtained from reference TRBV9 and TRBJ1-1, is as follows: DSGVTQTPKHLITATGQRVTLRCSPRSGDLSVYWYQQSLDQGLQFLIQYYNGEERAKGNILERFSAQQFPDLHSELNLSSLELGDSALYFCASSVGGGFDPEAFFGQGTRLTVV.

This clonotype came up many times. The rearrangement uses TRBV20-1 and TRBJ1-2, with D unresolved. The CDR3 spans 12 residues. Per germline, CDR1 DFQATT and CDR2 SNEGSKA (reference sequence). The germline V and J ends were trimmed by 3 bases and 8 bases, with 13 bases remaining between them. CDR3 in amino acids: CSASQLGPGYTF. The CDR3 DNA reads as TGCAGTGCTAGTCAGCTTGGCCCAGGCTACACCTTC.

This clonotype has just a few counts. This chain connects TRBV10-3 to TRBJ2-7, with 7 bases matching TRBD1. Germline lookup yields CDR1 ENHRY and CDR2 SYGVKD. With V trimmed by 0 bases and J by 5 bases, 4 bases remained unmatched. The CDR3 consists of 14 residues. The CDR3 bases are TGTGCCATCAGTGAGTCACAGGGGCTCCACGAGCAGTACTTC. It yields the protein CAISESQGLHEQYF.

This chain connects TRBV7-9 to TRBJ1-1; 7 nucleotides line up with TRBD1. The CDR3 spans 15 residues. With 5 bases clipped from V and 7 bases from J, the junction kept 13 bases outside the gene matches. CDR1 and CDR2 from the germline V gene are SEHNR and FQNEAQ (reference sequence). CDR3: CASSRQGPPVDEAFF. CDR3 nucleotides: TGTGCCAGCAGCCGACAGGGACCCCCTGTCGATGAAGCTTTCTTT.

The chain recombines TRBV7-3 with TRBJ2-1; 10 nucleotides match TRBD2. The J call could be wrong; TRBJ2-7 is a better fit for the DNA end. From germline, CDR1 is SGHTA and CDR2 FQGTGA. The CDR3 loop spans 17 amino acids. The CDR3 DNA sequence: TGTGCCAGCAGCTTAAGAGCGGGGGGGGGCTCCTACAATGAGCAGTACTTC. The encoded protein is CASSLRAGGGSYNEQYF.

This chain joins TRBV24-1 and TRBJ2-2, with 16 nucleotides matching TRBD2. With V trimmed by 2 bases and J by 8 bases, 7 bases remained unmatched. This CDR3 contains 18 residues. Looked up from germline, CDR1 is KGHDR and CDR2 is SFDVKD. Here the CDR3 reads CATSDSTGTSGREGELFF. CDR3 in DNA: TGTGCCACCAGTGATTCGACCGGGACTAGCGGGAGGGAAGGGGAGCTGTTTTTT.

About this clonotype itself: This sequence may be a read error, since a much larger clone differs from it by one base. Given the absence of the conserved phenylalanine or tryptophan at the CDR3 end, a read error is likely. The V and J genes are TRBV29-1 and TRBJ2-7; D tentatively fits TRBD1 or TRBD2 (5 bases each). The CDR3 totals 14 residues. Per germline, CDR1 SQVTM and CDR2 ANQGSEA. Written as DNA, the CDR3 is TGCATCGCCTCCAAGAGGGGTAGCTCCTACGAGCAGTACTGC. It specifies CIASKRGSSYEQYC.